This TCR beta chain emerged from a study of blood T cell repertoires in COVID-19. Study-level background: Sites across the United States, Italy and Spain contributed samples from acute and convalescent COVID-19. T cells, B-cell-depleted T cells, or PBMCs provided the cDNA or gDNA that served as material.

Authors' methods: How many nucleated cells were present was estimated from reference gene primer amplification. Produced via immunoSEQ multiplex PCR; TCRdb's table is partial and in-frame only. The V and J calls and the clone size are those of that table, but D and trimming were determined from the DNA. The sample contains about 120,000 clones, 60% to 85% of which appear only once. The CDR3 is 17 residues long. J lost 2 bases, V lost 4 bases, and 5 bases had no gene match. Germline CDR1 is SGHNT and CDR2 is YYREEE (reference sequence). What was sequenced was peripheral blood. This chain joins TRBV5-4 and TRBJ1-6; TRBD1 agrees at 11 bases. This clonotype originated in a man aged 65 to 79 with acute or convalescent COVID-19. In DNA, the CDR3 is TGTGCCAGCAGCCCGGGGACAGGGGGAACCTATAATTCACCCCTCCACTTT. Its protein is CASSPGTGGTYNSPLHF.